The sequence of this T cell receptor beta chain was determined in a study of early T cells in non-severe SARS-CoV-2 infection. Whole-study context: Whole-blood bulk RNA, unsorted, was sequenced, and chains were unpaired. Study-level results: Matching with VDJdb favored anti-spike CD8 responses (missing private and CD4 specificities).

Germline CDR1 reads GTSNPN; CDR2 reads SVGIG (reference sequence). This CDR3 region has 12 residues. Trimming took 3 bases from V and 2 from J, leaving 6 bases between them. Each single cDNA molecule received a unique molecular identifier. TCRdb used MiXCR to reprocess the 5' RACE reads, holding one entry per CDR3 protein. This table holds over 80,000 distinct CDR3 sequences, less than 15% found once. With respect to this clonotype: Antigen specificity is unknown.

The source was whole blood, collected at baseline. This TCR came from an adult who was a healthcare worker with PCR-confirmed SARS-CoV-2 infection or an uninfected control (not recorded which). The chain employs TRBV30 and TRBJ2-3, with D perhaps TRBD1 (5 bases). The DNA of the CDR3 is TGTGCCTGGAGGGACAACACAGATACGCAGTATTTT. Translating it yields CAWRDNTDTQYF.